The sequence of this T cell receptor (beta chain) was determined in a study of blood T cell repertoires in COVID-19. The germline gives CDR1 SGHRS, CDR2 YFSETQ. J lost 7 bases, V lost 4 bases, and 8 bases had no gene match. CDR3 size: 14 residues. Sequencing was performed with immunoSEQ multiplex PCR; in TCRdb, only in-frame clones are kept and a portion is missing. The profile shows around 200,000 clones, about 87% of them singletons. The sequence came from a middle-aged man with active or convalescent COVID-19. The sample comprised peripheral blood. The V gene is TRBV5-1, the J gene TRBJ1-2; 9 bases line up with TRBD1. Here the CDR3 DNA reads TGCGCCAGCAGCACCTCCGGGACAGGGTTTGGCTACACCTTC. Amino acids: CASSTSGTGFGYTF.